Given below is one T cell receptor beta chain in context. The CDR3 contains 15 residues. V was clipped by 3 bases and J by 4 bases, with 18 bases between them. The germline V gene encodes CDR1 SQVTM and CDR2 ANQGSEA. In the source study's methods: For nucleated cells, counts were estimated from reference gene primer amplification. Using immunoSEQ multiplex PCR, the repertoire was profiled, and TCRdb retains in-frame clones only, with some absent. The V and J calls and the clone size are those of that table, but D and trimming were determined from the DNA. The table lists approximately 170,000 clones, about four fifths of them singletons, with roughly 2.5% in the top ten. The data stem from a study of blood T cell repertoires in COVID-19. Study-wide context: COVID-19 samples collected from the United States, Italy and Spain covered acute and convalescent phases. Nucleic acid was either cDNA or gDNA, and it came from T cells, B-cell-depleted T cells, or PBMCs.

The clonotype was recovered from a woman aged 80 or over with COVID-19, enrolled during active disease. Sample: peripheral blood. This chain uses TRBV29-1 with TRBJ1-2; D unresolved. CDR3 in amino acids: CSVDNFRGDSYGYTF. The CDR3 DNA sequence: TGCAGCGTTGATAATTTTCGGGGAGATTCCTATGGCTACACCTTC.